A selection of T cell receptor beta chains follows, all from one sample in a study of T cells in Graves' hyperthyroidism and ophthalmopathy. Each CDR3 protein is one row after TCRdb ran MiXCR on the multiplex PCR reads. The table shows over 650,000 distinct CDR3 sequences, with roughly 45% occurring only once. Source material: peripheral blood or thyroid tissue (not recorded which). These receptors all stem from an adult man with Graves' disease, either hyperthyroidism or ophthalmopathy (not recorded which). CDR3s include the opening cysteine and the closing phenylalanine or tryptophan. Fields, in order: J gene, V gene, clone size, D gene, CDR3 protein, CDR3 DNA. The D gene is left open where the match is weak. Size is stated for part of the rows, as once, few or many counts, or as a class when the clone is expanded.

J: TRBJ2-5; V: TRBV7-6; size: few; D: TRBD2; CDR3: CASSLATGLGSETQYF; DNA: TGTGCCAGCAGCTTAGCGACTGGACTAGGTTCAGAGACCCAGTACTTC
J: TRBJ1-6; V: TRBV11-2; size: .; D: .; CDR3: CASSRAAGGSPLHF; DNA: TGTGCCAGCAGCCGGGCGGCGGGAGGTTCACCCCTCCACTTT
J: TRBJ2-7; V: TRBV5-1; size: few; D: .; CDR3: CASSLALKGPTYEQYF; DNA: TGCGCCAGCAGCTTGGCCCTGAAGGGGCCAACCTACGAGCAGTACTTC
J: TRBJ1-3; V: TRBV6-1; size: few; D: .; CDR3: CASSYGPPGTGNTIYF; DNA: TGTGCCAGCAGTTACGGCCCCCCCGGCACTGGAAACACCATATATTTT
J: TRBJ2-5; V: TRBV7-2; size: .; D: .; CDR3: CASSLGRGEAQYF; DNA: TGTGCCAGCAGCTTAGGGAGAGGAGAGGCCCAGTACTTC
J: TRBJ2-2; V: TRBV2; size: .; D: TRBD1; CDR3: CARTGDPGELFF; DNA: TGTGCGAGGACAGGGGACCCCGGGGAGCTGTTTTTT
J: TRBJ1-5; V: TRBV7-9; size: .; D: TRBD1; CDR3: CASSQGTGASQPQHF; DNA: TGCGCCAGCAGCCAAGGGACAGGGGCGAGTCAGCCCCAGCATTTT
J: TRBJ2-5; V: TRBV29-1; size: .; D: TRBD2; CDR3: CSSGLAVQETQYF; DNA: TGCAGCTCGGGACTAGCGGTCCAAGAGACCCAGTACTTC
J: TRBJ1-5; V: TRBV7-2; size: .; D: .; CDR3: CASHGPNNQPQHF; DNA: TGTGCCAGCCACGGACCGAACAATCAGCCCCAGCATTTT
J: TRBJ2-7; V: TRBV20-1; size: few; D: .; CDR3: CSARESVYYEQYF; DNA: TGCAGTGCTAGAGAGAGCGTATACTACGAGCAGTACTTC
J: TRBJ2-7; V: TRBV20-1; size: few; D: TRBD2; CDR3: CSARDLRGAYEQYF; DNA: TGCAGTGCTAGAGATCTCCGGGGGGCCTACGAGCAGTACTTC
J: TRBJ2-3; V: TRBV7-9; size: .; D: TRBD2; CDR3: CASSLSGGAGDTQYF; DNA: TGTGCCAGCAGCCTCAGCGGGGGGGCAGGAGATACGCAGTATTTT
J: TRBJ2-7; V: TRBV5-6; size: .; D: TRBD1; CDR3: CANSLDQGDDEQYF; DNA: TGTGCCAACAGCTTGGACCAGGGGGACGACGAGCAGTACTTC
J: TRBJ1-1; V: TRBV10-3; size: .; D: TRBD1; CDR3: CAWRGQIDTEAFF; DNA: TGTGCCTGGAGGGGACAGATAGACACTGAAGCTTTCTTT
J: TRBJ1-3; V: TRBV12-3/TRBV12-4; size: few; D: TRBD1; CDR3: CASSSHGTGEHFSGNTIYF; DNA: TGTGCCAGCAGTTCGCACGGGACAGGGGAGCACTTCTCTGGAAACACCATATATTTT
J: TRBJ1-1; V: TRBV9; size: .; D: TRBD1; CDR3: CASSVDPGQGVNTEAFF; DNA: TGTGCCAGCAGCGTAGACCCAGGACAGGGAGTGAACACTGAAGCTTTCTTT
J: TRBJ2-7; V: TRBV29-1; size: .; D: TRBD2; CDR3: CSIRTSGSYEQYF; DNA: TGCAGCATTCGGACTAGCGGGAGCTACGAGCAGTACTTC
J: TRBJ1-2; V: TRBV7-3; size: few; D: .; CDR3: CASSMKQGYGYTF; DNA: TGTGCCAGCAGCATGAAACAGGGATATGGCTACACCTTC
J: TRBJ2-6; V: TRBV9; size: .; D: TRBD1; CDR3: CASSPLRQGNSGANVLTF; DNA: TGTGCCAGCAGCCCCTTACGACAGGGAAACTCTGGGGCCAACGTCCTGACTTTC
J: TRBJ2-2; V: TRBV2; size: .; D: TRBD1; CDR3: CASSEVTGGAYGELFF; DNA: TGTGCCAGCAGTGAAGTGACAGGGGGCGCCTATGGGGAGCTGTTTTTT